The 16 T cell receptor beta chains below come from one sample, sequenced in a study of CD8+ T cells in alopecia areata. Extracted RNA was reverse transcribed into cDNA, the sequencing template. Method: immunoSEQ multiplex PCR; TCRdb's copy keeps in-frame clones and lacks some. The sample holds more than 200,000 clones; less than 80% are singletons and the top ten take about 1.3%. The sample was CD4+ T cells sorted from blood, taken at week 0. The receptors were gathered from a human donor with alopecia areata.

This clone was seen once. This chain uses TRBV14 with TRBJ2-7, with TRBD1 matching over 8 bases. Germline loops: CDR1 SGHDN, CDR2 FVKESK. The CDR3 contains 15 residues. Trimming at V came to 4 bases and at J to 3 bases, leaving 8 bases not matched to a gene. The CDR3 reads CASSRNRGNNYEQYF. The CDR3 DNA follows: TGTGCCAGCAGCCGCAACAGGGGGAACAACTACGAGCAGTACTTC.

This chain connects TRBV13 to TRBJ2-1; D is ambiguous. This CDR3 contains 15 residues. Germline loops: CDR1 PRHDT, CDR2 FYEKMQ (reference sequence). V lost 0 bases and J lost 2, with 8 bases in between. Written as DNA, the CDR3 is TGTGCCAGCAGCTTAGGGAAAATCCCCTACAATGAGCAGTTCTTC. Protein: CASSLGKIPYNEQFF.

V usage is TRBV30 and J usage is TRBJ2-1; 8 bases map to TRBD2. The CDR3 spans 13 residues. V was clipped by 2 bases and J by 8 bases; unmatched bases: 5. Germline V gene sequence: CDR1 GTSNPN, CDR2 SVGIG (reference sequence). This chain's CDR3 is CAWSIGGAHEQFF. CDR3 bases: TGTGCCTGGAGTATCGGGGGGGCACATGAGCAGTTCTTC.

This clone has a handful of counts. This chain connects TRBV30 to TRBJ1-4, with D unresolved. Germline-derived CDR1 and CDR2 are GTSNPN and SVGIG (reference sequence). CDR3 length: 12 amino acids. The V and J ends lost 3 bases and 8 bases respectively, with 10 bases between them. For the CDR3, the DNA is TGTGCCTGGAGACCCTTTGGGGAAAAACTGTTTTTT. This codes for CAWRPFGEKLFF. The entire variable domain, with the rest obtained from reference TRBV30 and TRBJ1-4, is as follows: SQTIHQWPATLVQPVGSPLSLECTVEGTSNPNLYWYRQAAGRGLQLLFYSVGIGQISSEVPQNLSASRPQDRQFILSSKKLLLSDSGFYLCAWRPFGEKLFFGSGTQLSVL.

This clone showed up just a few times. The chain is built from TRBV6-5 and TRBJ1-1; D gene uncertain. Germline CDR1 reads MNHEY; CDR2 reads SVGAGI. V lost 5 bases to trimming and J lost 5 bases, with 9 bases between them. The CDR3 is made up of 12 amino acids. The CDR3 region is CASSPTQTEAFF. In DNA, the CDR3 is TGTGCCAGCAGTCCGACCCAAACTGAAGCTTTCTTT.

Worth noting for this clone: At one boundary the junction diverges from the germline segment, which might be a read error. The chain is built from TRBV29-1 and TRBJ2-7, with D possibly TRBD2 on 6 matching bases. The CDR3 loop spans 12 amino acids. Per the germline V gene, CDR1 is SQVTM and CDR2 is ANQGSEA. CDR3 nucleotide sequence: TGCAGCGTTGAAGTAGGGATGGGGGGAGCACTCTTC. Protein sequence: CSVEVGMGGALF.

This clone has only a few counts. Written as DNA, the CDR3 is TGCGCCAGCAGCTTGAGGGTCGCGAACACCGGGGAGCTGTTTTTT. It specifies CASSLRVANTGELFF. This sequence joins TRBV5-1 and TRBJ2-2; no firm D call. The CDR3 totals 15 residues. Trimming shortened V by 1 base and J by 0 bases, and 7 bases separated the two germline ends. Germline-derived CDR1 and CDR2 are SGHRS and YFSETQ.

The chain recombines TRBV30 with TRBJ1-6; D is uncertain. Trimming removed 0 bases from V and 7 bases from J, with 10 bases in between. Germline values: CDR1 GTSNPN, CDR2 SVGIG (reference sequence). The CDR3 is made up of 14 amino acids. CDR3 DNA sequence: TGTGCCTGGAGTGTGTGGCAAGGCAATTCACCCCTCCACTTT. Amino acid sequence: CAWSVWQGNSPLHF.

This clone showed up just a few times. The J gene is TRBJ2-3, the V gene TRBV5-1; D is possibly TRBD1 or TRBD2 (6 bases each). The germline CDR1 and CDR2 sequences are SGHRS and YFSETQ. CDR3 length: 15 residues. Trimming left V 0 bases short and J 1 base short, with 9 bases between. The CDR3 nucleotides read TGCGCCAGCAGCTTGGTGGGGGGCCGCACAGATACGCAGTATTTT. Translation: CASSLVGGRTDTQYF.

In its sample, this clone was seen a few times. CDR3: CSVAAGVGEKLFF. CDR3 in DNA: TGCAGCGTTGCAGCCGGAGTCGGGGAAAAACTGTTTTTT. The rearrangement uses TRBV29-1 and TRBJ1-4; D is uncertain. Germline-derived CDR1 and CDR2 are SQVTM and ANQGSEA. The CDR3 is made up of 13 amino acids. Trimming left V 4 bases short and J 8 bases short, with 14 bases between.

This clone was counted only a few times. V usage is TRBV7-2 and J usage is TRBJ2-7, with TRBD2 identical over 8 bases. The CDR3 extends over 15 amino acids. J lost 1 base, V lost 3 bases, and 5 bases had no gene match. Germline V gene sequence: CDR1 SGHTA, CDR2 FQGNSA. The CDR3, as DNA: TGTGCCAGCAGCTTCATTTCTAGCGGGTCCTACGAGCAGTACTTC. Translation: CASSFISSGSYEQYF.

This clone was seen only once. The chain employs TRBV27 and TRBJ1-2; possible D gene TRBD1, 6 bases. V was trimmed by 2 bases and J by 8 bases, leaving 18 bases between them. This CDR3 contains 15 residues. Germline CDR1 and CDR2: MNHEY and SMNVEV (reference sequence). CDR3 sequence: CASSLRDTATWGYTF. Written as DNA, the CDR3 is TGTGCCAGCAGTTTAAGGGACACGGCAACGTGGGGCTACACCTTC.

V usage is TRBV15 and J usage is TRBJ2-1; the D is unclear. In germline, CDR1 is LNHNV, CDR2 YYDKDF (reference sequence). This CDR3 contains 13 residues. The V end lost 0 bases, the J end lost 7 bases, and 7 bases lay between the germline ends. The CDR3 sequence is CATSRDTVNEQFF. CDR3 DNA sequence: TGTGCCACCAGCAGAGATACTGTTAATGAGCAGTTCTTC. The whole variable domain, remainder taken from reference TRBV15 and TRBJ2-1, is DAMVIQNPRYQVTQFGKPVTLSCSQTLNHNVMYWYQQKSSQAPKLLFHYYDKDFNNEADTPDNFQSRRPNTSFCFLDIRSPGLGDTAMYLCATSRDTVNEQFFGPGTRLTVL.

This chain's CDR3 is CSVAQDSYNEQFF. DNA for the CDR3: TGCAGCGTTGCCCAGGACTCCTACAATGAGCAGTTCTTC. This chain joins TRBV29-1 and TRBJ2-1; D is unresolved. Trimming removed 4 bases at V and 0 bases at J, with 7 bases between. The CDR3 loop spans 13 amino acids. CDR1 is SQVTM, CDR2 ANQGSEA, per germline.

This clone was seen only a few times. This chain joins TRBV29-1 and TRBJ1-1; 9 positions match TRBD1. Trimming cost V 5 bases and J 5 bases; bases outside gene matches: 6. Looked up from germline, CDR1 is SQVTM and CDR2 is ANQGSEA. CDR3 length: 13 residues. The CDR3 protein is CSVQTGGRTEAFF. As DNA, the CDR3 is TGCAGCGTTCAGACAGGGGGGAGAACTGAAGCTTTCTTT.

This chain uses TRBV5-1 with TRBJ2-7, with D perhaps being TRBD1 or TRBD2 (5 bases each). Germline CDR1 is SGHRS and CDR2 is YFSETQ. The CDR3 has 13 residues. The V end lost 3 bases, the J end lost 4 bases, and 11 bases lay between the germline ends. This CDR3 reads CASSSGLIYEQYF. The CDR3 bases are TGCGCCAGCAGCTCGGGGCTGATTTACGAGCAGTACTTC. The full variable domain, in which reference TRBV5-1 and TRBJ2-7 provide the parts outside the CDR3, is KAGVTQTPRYLIKTRGQQVTLSCSPISGHRSVSWYQQTPGQGLQFLFEYFSETQRNKGNFPGRFSGRQFSNSRSEMNVSTLELGDSALYLCASSSGLIYEQYFGPGTRLTVT.